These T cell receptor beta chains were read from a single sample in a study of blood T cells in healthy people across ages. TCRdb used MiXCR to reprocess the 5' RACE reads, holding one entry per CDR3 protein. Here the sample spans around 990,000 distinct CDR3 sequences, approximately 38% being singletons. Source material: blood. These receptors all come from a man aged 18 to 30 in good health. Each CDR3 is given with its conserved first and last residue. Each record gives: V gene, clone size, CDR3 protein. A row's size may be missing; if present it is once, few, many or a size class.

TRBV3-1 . CASSHARNGNTIYF
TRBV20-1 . CSQYANTEAFF
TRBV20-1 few CSARDGAGSQETQYF
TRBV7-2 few CASSLGTWNYEQYF
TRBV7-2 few CASSLTPRTSGQETQYF
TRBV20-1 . CSARGQGAEAFF
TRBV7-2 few CASSLPLQGGMNTEAFF
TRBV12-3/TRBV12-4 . CASSVRASGYGYTF
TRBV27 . CASLAVAGGYNEQFF
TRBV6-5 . CASSYRGRAYGYTF
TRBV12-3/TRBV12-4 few CASSQVITDTQYF
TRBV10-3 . CAISESVGTDTQYF
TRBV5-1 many CASSLESGQETQYF
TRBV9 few CASSVRLSSSTDTQYF
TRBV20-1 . CSVPPGTLYQETQYF
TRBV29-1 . CSVENQGASFLGYNEQFF
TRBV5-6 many CASSLDHEQYF
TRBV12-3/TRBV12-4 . CASSLETGYTEAFF
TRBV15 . CATSRVTANYGYTF
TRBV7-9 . CASSPQRTFSGNTIYF
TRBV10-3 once CAIRRDRMDTEAFF
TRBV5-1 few CASSFGERGATEAFF
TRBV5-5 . CASSLLIGGGAAEQFF
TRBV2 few CASSEAWTGFETQYF
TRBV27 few CTNLKGKGDEKLFF
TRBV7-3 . CASSWPDNYGYTF
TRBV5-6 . CASSSQDSPTQETQYF
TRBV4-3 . CASSQAQASYEQYF
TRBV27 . CASSLDRKETQYF